The 30 T cell receptor beta chains in this list originate from one sample, sequenced in a study of T cells in Graves' hyperthyroidism and ophthalmopathy. TCR beta CDR3 region amplification was performed from RNA transcripts. First-round RT-PCR of the TCR CDR3 relied on the HTBI primer set. TCRdb re-analysed the multiplex PCR reads in MiXCR, keeping a single row per CDR3 protein. The sample has 90,000 to 120,000 distinct CDR3 sequences, 16% seen once. The sequenced sample was blood. The origin of the receptors is a woman between 45 and 60 years old with Graves' hyperthyroidism.

This clonotype was seen ten or more times. This chain uses TRBV30 with TRBJ1-4; 7 bases align to TRBD1. The CDR3 covers 16 residues. V shed 3 bases, J shed 8 bases, and the junction held 15 bases outside the gene matches. CDR1 is GTSNPN and CDR2 is SVGIG in the germline V gene (reference sequence). CDR3 sequence: CAWSGESQGVAEKLFF. The CDR3, as DNA: TGTGCCTGGAGCGGAGAATCGCAGGGGGTCGCGGAAAAACTGTTTTTT.

This clonotype came up many times. V and J are TRBV4-1 and TRBJ1-1; D is undetermined. Germline V gene data show CDR1 as MGHRA and CDR2 as YSYEKL. V lost 1 base and J lost 1, with 10 bases in between. This CDR3 spans 15 amino acids. CDR3 DNA sequence: TGCGCCAGCAGCCAAGTCGGGCGGGAGAACACTGAAGCTTTCTTT. It codes for CASSQVGRENTEAFF.

The chain joins TRBV4-1 to TRBJ2-1; TRBD2 matches 15 bases. This CDR3 has 17 amino acids. The ends lost 1 base at V and 12 bases at J; junction bases unmatched: 10. Germline CDR1 and CDR2: MGHRA and YSYEKL. CDR3 protein: CASSQVDLGLAGGRQFF. The DNA of the CDR3 is TGCGCCAGCAGCCAAGTGGATCTGGGACTAGCGGGAGGCCGGCAGTTCTTC.

Many counts were recorded for this clonotype. The V call is TRBV11-2, the J call TRBJ2-5; 13 bases are a match to TRBD2. J was trimmed by 5 bases and V by 5 bases; bases with no gene match: 14. This CDR3 has 18 residues. Germline lookup yields CDR1 SGHAT and CDR2 FQNNGV. The CDR3 region has the DNA TGTGCCAGCAGCCTTAGACAACTAGCGGGAGGGATGTGGGAGACCCAGTACTTC. Translation: CASSLRQLAGGMWETQYF.

The chain is built from TRBV12-3 or TRBV12-4 and TRBJ2-2; 12 positions match TRBD1. The ends lost 1 base at V and 10 bases at J; junction bases unmatched: 7. This CDR3 spans 16 amino acids. The CDR3: CASSLDYGTGGSELFF. The CDR3 DNA follows: TGTGCCAGCAGTTTAGATTATGGGACAGGGGGCTCGGAGCTGTTTTTT.

This clonotype was counted at least ten times. This chain uses TRBV30 with TRBJ1-1; the D gene is possibly TRBD1 (6 bases). Trimming left V 2 bases short and J 0 bases short, with 16 bases between. The CDR3 spans 16 residues. Germline assignment: CDR1 GTSNPN and CDR2 SVGIG (reference sequence). The CDR3 protein is CAWSPWGQGLNTEAFF. CDR3 in DNA: TGTGCCTGGAGTCCCTGGGGGCAGGGCCTGAACACTGAAGCTTTCTTT.

In its sample, this clonotype was seen many times. The chain is built from TRBV12-3 or TRBV12-4 and TRBJ2-5; 9 bases match TRBD2. This CDR3 region has 17 residues. J gave up 5 bases and V 4 bases, and 14 bases lay outside the gene matches. The CDR3 reads CASSYSPASGTPETQYF. CDR3 coding DNA: TGTGCCAGCAGTTATTCGCCGGCTAGCGGGACTCCGGAGACCCAGTACTTC.

This clonotype has at least ten counts. The V call is TRBV18, the J call TRBJ2-7; the match to TRBD2 covers 8 bases. The CDR3 runs to 16 residues. V lost 3 bases and J lost 3; bases outside the gene matches: 10. Germline V gene data show CDR1 as KGHSH and CDR2 as LQKENI. CDR3 nucleotides: TGTGCCAGCTCACCCCGGGGGGGGCCCCAAAGCTACGAGCAGTACTTC. It is translated as CASSPRGGPQSYEQYF.

This clonotype has at least ten counts. The chain couples TRBV24-1 to TRBJ2-2; D may be TRBD1 (5 bases). The CDR3 runs 16 residues. Germline-derived CDR1 and CDR2 are KGHDR and SFDVKD. V shed 3 bases and J shed 1 base, with 11 bases lying between them. The CDR3 bases are TGTGCCACCAGTGATCCCCTCGGACAGAACACCGGGGAGCTGTTTTTT. Its translation is CATSDPLGQNTGELFF.

This clonotype occurred many times. The rearrangement joins TRBV27 to TRBJ1-6; 9 bases match TRBD1. The V gene's germline CDR1 is MNHEY and CDR2 SMNVEV (reference sequence). V shed 5 bases, J shed 9 bases, and the junction held 8 bases outside the gene matches. The CDR3 length is 15 residues. The CDR3 sequence is CASSPLTGGISPLHF. In nucleotides, the CDR3 is TGTGCCAGCAGTCCCCTTACAGGGGGCATTTCACCCCTCCACTTT.

The V call is TRBV20-1, the J call TRBJ2-1, with TRBD2 identical over 14 bases. The CDR3 has 18 residues. Germline assignment: CDR1 DFQATT and CDR2 SNEGSKA (reference sequence). J gave up 7 bases and V 7 bases, and 18 bases lay outside the gene matches. The CDR3 DNA reads TGCAGTGGAAGGGAAGGGGCGACCGGGACTAGCGGGGGAAATGAGCAGTTCTTC. Translated: CSGREGATGTSGGNEQFF.

This chain connects TRBV5-6 to TRBJ2-7, with D perhaps matching TRBD1 (7 bases). V was shortened by 3 bases and J by 4 bases, with 17 bases between the two germline ends. The CDR3 spans 15 residues. Looked up from germline, CDR1 is SGHDT and CDR2 is YYEEEE. The DNA of the CDR3 is TGTGCCAGCAGCTCAGGAGGGACAGTAGGATACGAGCAGTACTTC. Residues: CASSSGGTVGYEQYF.

This clonotype was recorded at least ten times. The CDR3: CATSRGGSSYEQYF. The CDR3 DNA sequence: TGTGCCACCAGCAGAGGCGGTAGCTCCTACGAGCAGTACTTC. This sequence joins TRBV15 and TRBJ2-7; unclear D gene. CDR3 length equals 14 residues. Per the germline V gene, CDR1 is LNHNV and CDR2 is YYDKDF (reference sequence). The V gene lost 1 base and the J gene lost 0 bases, with 7 bases spanning the gap.

This clonotype was seen ten or more times. The rearrangement uses TRBV6-1 and TRBJ2-1; 8 nucleotides line up with TRBD1. Germline CDR1 and CDR2: MNHNS and SASEGT. The V segment lost 8 bases and the J segment 10 bases; nucleotides outside the gene matches: 16. This CDR3 is 15 amino acids long. The CDR3 loop reads CASSPTTGGKGEQFF. The CDR3 DNA reads TGTGCCAGCTCCCCTACTACAGGGGGAAAGGGGGAGCAGTTCTTC.

This clonotype was seen at least ten times. A read error may account for a junction end that differs from germline. The chain joins TRBV7-2 to TRBJ2-2, with 8 bases identical to TRBD2. In germline, CDR1 is SGHTA, CDR2 FQGNSA. The CDR3 has 16 amino acids. The CDR3 here is CASSLQGGRNSGELFF. CDR3 nucleotides: TGTGCCAGCAGCTTACAAGGCGGGAGGAACTCCGGGGAGCTGTTTTTT.

This clonotype came up many times. The chain links TRBV7-2 to TRBJ2-2; TRBD2 is a possible D gene (5 bases). The CDR3 consists of 14 residues. Trimming pared 5 bases from V and 6 bases from J, leaving 13 bases between. Germline V gene lookup returns CDR1 SGHTA and CDR2 FQGNSA. The CDR3 sequence: CASSTTRLAGELFF. The CDR3 DNA sequence: TGTGCCAGCAGCACAACTAGGTTAGCCGGGGAGCTGTTTTTT. Together with reference TRBV7-2 and TRBJ2-2, the CDR3 gives the full variable domain: GAGVSQSPSNKVTEKGKDVELRCDPISGHTALYWYRQSLGQGLEFLIYFQGNSAPDKSGLPSDRFSAERTGGSVSTLTIQRTQQEDSAVYLCASSTTRLAGELFFGEGSRLTVL.

This clonotype was recorded at least ten times. The chain recombines TRBV2 with TRBJ2-5; D is unclear. Trimming shortened V by 2 bases and J by 2 bases, and 3 bases separated the two germline ends. CDR3 length: 12 residues. Looked up from germline, CDR1 is SNHLY and CDR2 is FYNNEI. The CDR3 sequence is CASSEQQETQYF. CDR3 in DNA: TGTGCCAGCAGTGAACAGCAAGAGACCCAGTACTTC. Looking up the rest from reference TRBV2 and TRBJ2-5 gives the full variable domain: EPEVTQTPSHQVTQMGQEVILRCVPISNHLYFYWYRQILGQKVEFLVSFYNNEISEKSEIFDDQFSVERPDGSNFTLKIRSTKLEDSAMYFCASSEQQETQYFGPGTRLLVL.

The sample holds many counts of this clonotype. The V call is TRBV10-1, the J call TRBJ1-6; TRBD1 might be the D (6 bases). The CDR3 spans 19 residues. CDR1 is WNHNN, CDR2 SYGVQD, per germline (reference sequence). Trimming stripped 9 bases from V and 0 bases from J, with 24 bases between. The CDR3 here is CARPPTGPYGGSYNSPLHF. The DNA of the CDR3 is TGCGCCAGACCCCCGACAGGCCCCTACGGGGGCTCCTATAATTCACCCCTCCACTTT.

There are many counts of this clonotype. The chain links TRBV2 to TRBJ1-5, with 7 positions matching TRBD1. The CDR3 runs to 13 residues. V shed 6 bases, J shed 5 bases, and the junction held 4 bases outside the gene matches. Germline CDR1 reads SNHLY; CDR2 reads FYNNEI. Here the CDR3 DNA reads TGTGCCAGCAGAATAGACAGGGATCAGCCCCAGCATTTT. Translation gives CASRIDRDQPQHF. Looking up the rest from reference TRBV2 and TRBJ1-5 gives the full variable domain: EPEVTQTPSHQVTQMGQEVILRCVPISNHLYFYWYRQILGQKVEFLVSFYNNEISEKSEIFDDQFSVERPDGSNFTLKIRSTKLEDSAMYFCASRIDRDQPQHFGDGTRLSIL.

This clonotype was observed many times. The chain is built from TRBV20-1 and TRBJ2-7, with 9 positions matching TRBD1. The junction had 8 bases not matched to a gene; V was cut back by 3 bases and J by 2 bases. This CDR3 has 15 residues. The V gene's germline CDR1 is DFQATT and CDR2 SNEGSKA (reference sequence). CDR3 residues: CSARPPGQGPYEQYF. CDR3 DNA sequence: TGCAGTGCTAGGCCCCCCGGACAGGGGCCCTACGAGCAGTACTTC.

Many counts were recorded for this clonotype. The chain joins TRBV2 to TRBJ2-3; D gene uncertain. The CDR3 contains 13 residues. Trimming shortened V by 4 bases and J by 3 bases, and 8 bases separated the two germline ends. Germline CDR1 and CDR2: SNHLY and FYNNEI. The CDR3 nucleotides are TGTGCCAGCAGTGGGACCCGGACAGATACGCAGTATTTT. This encodes CASSGTRTDTQYF.

This clonotype was counted at least ten times. A junction boundary mismatches the germline segment, possibly from a read error. V usage is TRBV7-2 and J usage is TRBJ2-2; D is perhaps TRBD1 or TRBD2 (5 bases each). Per germline, CDR1 SGHTA and CDR2 FQGNSA. This CDR3 has 16 residues. CDR3 sequence: CVSSSHGTRSTGELFF. The CDR3 DNA is TGTGTCAGCAGCTCCCACGGGACGCGGTCCACCGGGGAGCTGTTTTTT. The variable domain in full, with the rest retrieved from reference TRBV7-2 and TRBJ2-2, is GAGVSQSPSNKVTEKGKDVELRCDPISGHTALYWYRQSLGQGLEFLIYFQGNSAPDKSGLPSDRFSAERTGGSVSTLTIQRTQQEDSAVYLCVSSSHGTRSTGELFFGEGSRLTVL.

This chain connects TRBV28 to TRBJ1-2; 9 nucleotides align to TRBD1. V shed 2 bases and J 7 bases; nucleotides not matched to a gene: 8. The CDR3 covers 15 residues. The V gene's germline CDR1 is MDHEN and CDR2 SYDVKM. The CDR3 region has the DNA TGTGCCAGCAGTTTAGCTACCGGGACAGGGTCTGGCTACACCTTC. It codes for CASSLATGTGSGYTF.

The sample holds many counts of this clonotype. One junction end disagrees with the germline gene, perhaps due to a read error. The chain is built from TRBV27 and TRBJ2-3; D is perhaps TRBD1 (5 bases). This CDR3 is 13 amino acids long. The germline V gene has CDR1 MNHEY and CDR2 SMNVEV (reference sequence). CDR3 DNA sequence: TGTGCCAGCAGTTATCGCGGCACAGGTACGCAGTATTTT. Translated: CASSYRGTGTQYF.

This clonotype was counted many times. The chain couples TRBV5-1 to TRBJ2-2, with 7 bases aligning to TRBD2. With 1 base clipped from V and 4 bases from J, the junction kept 7 bases outside the gene matches. Germline CDR1 SGHRS, CDR2 YFSETQ. This CDR3 has 16 residues. In nucleotides, the CDR3 is TGCGCCAGCAGCTTGTATACGGGAGGAGTCACCGGGGAGCTGTTTTTT. Protein sequence: CASSLYTGGVTGELFF.

This clonotype was seen repeatedly, ten times or more. The V call is TRBV11-3, the J call TRBJ2-3, with 8 bases lining up with TRBD1. The CDR3 length is 13 residues. V lost 4 bases to trimming and J lost 9 bases; unmatched junction nucleotides: 6. The V gene's germline CDR1 is SGHNT and CDR2 YENEEA. DNA for the CDR3: TGTGCCAGCAGCTGGGGGACAGGCGGGACGCAGTATTTT. This encodes CASSWGTGGTQYF.

This clonotype was detected many times. The V and J genes are TRBV12-3 or TRBV12-4 and TRBJ2-1; perhaps TRBD2 as D (6 bases). V shed 5 bases and J shed 4 bases, with 12 bases lying between them. CDR3 size: 14 residues. Written as DNA, the CDR3 is TGTGCCAGCAGTGACTGGGGGGATTACAATGAGCAGTTCTTC. Translating gives CASSDWGDYNEQFF.

This clonotype was seen ten or more times. V usage is TRBV5-4 and J usage is TRBJ2-2; tentatively, D is TRBD2 (5 bases). Germline V gives CDR1 SGHNT, CDR2 YYREEE (reference sequence). This CDR3 contains 18 residues. The V and J ends lost 3 bases and 4 bases respectively, with 22 bases between them. DNA of the CDR3: TGTGCCAGCAGCTCCTCCTCACGTTTTGCGGGTGGCACCGGGGAGCTGTTTTTT. This translates into CASSSSSRFAGGTGELFF.

This clonotype was observed many times. This chain uses TRBV30 with TRBJ1-5; 10 nucleotides line up with TRBD1. This CDR3 region has 16 residues. Germline V gene sequence: CDR1 GTSNPN, CDR2 SVGIG (reference sequence). The J segment lost 6 bases and the V segment lost 0 bases, leaving 8 bases of the junction unmatched. DNA of the CDR3: TGTGCCTGGAGTGTAACCGCGACAGGGGGCTTTCAGCCCCAGCATTTT. Amino acids: CAWSVTATGGFQPQHF.

In its sample, this clonotype was seen many times. The chain is built from TRBV2 and TRBJ2-3, with 8 bases identical to TRBD1. In germline, CDR1 is SNHLY, CDR2 FYNNEI. The CDR3 loop spans 15 amino acids. V was pared by 7 bases and J by 5 bases, with 11 bases of the junction left unmatched. In DNA form, the CDR3 reads TGTGCCAGCATCGAAAAGGGACAGGTCGTAGATACGCAGTATTTT. This sequence encodes CASIEKGQVVDTQYF.